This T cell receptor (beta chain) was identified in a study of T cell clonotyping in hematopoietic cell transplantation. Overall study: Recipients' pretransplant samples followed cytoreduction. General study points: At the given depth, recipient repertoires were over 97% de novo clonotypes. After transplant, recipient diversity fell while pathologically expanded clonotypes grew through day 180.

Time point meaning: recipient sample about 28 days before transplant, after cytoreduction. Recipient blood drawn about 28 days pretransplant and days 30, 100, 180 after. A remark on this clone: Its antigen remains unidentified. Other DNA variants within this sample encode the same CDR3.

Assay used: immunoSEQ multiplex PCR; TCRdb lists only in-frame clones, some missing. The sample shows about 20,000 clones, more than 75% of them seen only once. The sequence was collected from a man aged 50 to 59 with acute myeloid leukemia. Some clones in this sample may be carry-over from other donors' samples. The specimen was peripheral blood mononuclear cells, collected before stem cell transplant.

The CDR3 protein is CASSFEGLVKGRELFF. CDR3 coding DNA: TGTGCCAGCAGCTTCGAGGGATTAGTAAAGGGGAGGGAGCTGTTTTTT. The gene calls are TRBV5-6 and TRBJ2-2; D is possibly TRBD1 or TRBD2 (5 bases each). Trimming removed 2 bases at V and 9 bases at J, with 20 bases between. This CDR3 is 16 amino acids long. Germline V CDR1 and CDR2: SGHDT, YYEEEE.